This T cell receptor (beta chain) was sequenced in a study of human T cells and chemical hapten exposure (dated by TCRdb to 2020 to 2023). In the study overall: For sensitization, 2% DPC in acetone was applied to a roughly 2 cm by roughly 2 cm area of upper inner arm skin. Throughout the approximately 25-week study period, patients were also given weekly therapeutic DPC doses on the scalp. Patch tests used Finn chambers with 0.01% DPC on the upper back, scored after 6 days by International Contact Dermatitis Research Group standards. Alopecia areata with under or over 50% scalp involvement, alopecia totalis and alopecia universalis were represented in the patient cohort, which was mostly female. Libraries were pooled for sequencing, and per-sample TCR yields varied mainly because of small differences in library volumes within the pool. The study tracked peripheral blood TCR repertoire changes in vivo during primary and secondary sensitization to the hapten diphenylcyclopropenone (DPC) in alopecia patients. Blood samples were taken from patients before sensitization (week 0) and at 2, 6 and about 24 weeks after DPC sensitization. Nearly 30 alopecia patients provided blood for TCR sequencing at one to four time points (pre-sensitization, 2, 6 and 24 weeks). Results and caveats for the whole study, not just this receptor: Because every patient had alopecia, a presumed autoimmune disease, the patients' immune response might differ from that of healthy individuals. Patch test score was positively correlated with the number of PT1 expanded TCRs, with significance at thresholds 8, 16 and 32 but not at 4. Repeated subsampling changed both the strength of the expansion versus patch-test correlation and the threshold at which the correlation became significant. Expanded TCRs formed significantly more large CDR3 similarity clusters than pre-sensitization or healthy control sets, consistent with antigen-driven responses. DPC sensitization did not change how many TCRs were above 1 in 1000 frequency, and no evidence was found of alterations in global repertoire structure.

The time point tag for this specimen amounts to: pre-sensitization, week 0. The treatment or condition tag for this specimen amounts to: therapeutic diphenylcyclopropenone sensitization with weekly scalp DPC. Blood at each patch-test visit was drawn before the patch test was applied. Patients were eligible if aged 18 to 70, diagnosed with alopecia and judged suitable for DPC therapy, and pregnant patients were excluded. Total RNA was extracted from unfractionated whole blood that had been collected in Tempus Blood RNA tubes. Library construction relied on RACE. The sequencer listed for this sample is NextSeq 500. Library preparation attached unique molecular identifiers to individual cDNA molecules for quantitative, reproducible TCR counting. Each blood RNA sample was used to sequence both TCR alpha and TCR beta chains. The study's own analysis went as follows. The median number of TCRs per sample was around 100,000, ranging from about 20,000 to 750,000. The Decombinator software suite was used to annotate the V, J and CDR3 of the TCR reads. Every sample was subsampled to the same number of TCRs (28,000) for the PS versus PT1 abundance plots. Expanded TCRs were defined as absent before sensitization and observed at least eight times at the 2-week time point. The public reads were reprocessed in TCRdb via fastp at Q25 and MiXCR, keeping in-frame beta chains. Records with the same CDR3 protein are collapsed into one entry carrying the most frequent genes and DNA. TCRdb, rather than the study authors, made the V and J calls. In this sample the table shows 270,000 or so distinct CDR3 sequences, approximately 8% of which occur a single time. Jointly, the top ten make up more than 1% of the sample.

Many counts were recorded for this clonotype. What antigen it recognizes has not been identified. There are no base qualities to consult, and no much larger clone falls within one base. Sequences SQVTM (CDR1) and ANQGSEA (CDR2) are obtained from the germline V gene. There are 11 amino acids in the CDR3, from cysteine to phenylalanine inclusive. Only the CDR3 DNA is retained, 33 bases long and in frame from the first base. V is pared back by 4 bases and J by 9 bases, with 12 bases lying between the germline termini. This specimen was whole blood, taken in connection with sensitization to the hapten diphenylcyclopropenone (DPC). In this chain, TRBV29-1 is recombined with TRBJ1-2; there is no confident call for the D gene. The sequence came from a man younger than 35 with alopecia areata. Some clones in this sample may be carry-over from other donors' samples. The sequence in DNA is TGCAGCGTTGTGGGCGGACTAAGCTACACCTTC. This is translated as CSVVGGLSYTF.